The 7 T cell receptor beta chains listed next were all sequenced from one sample in a study of cytomegalovirus exposure and HLA in healthy donors. Both 60 Vbeta primers and 13 Jbeta primers went into the PCR. Method: immunoSEQ multiplex PCR; TCRdb's copy keeps in-frame clones and lacks some. This table lists approximately 110,000 clones. Sequenced: PBMCs. The receptors shown here come from a man aged 40-55 years in good health and CMV-seronegative.

V and J are TRBV10-1 and TRBJ2-3; TRBD2 matches at 9 bases. V shed 3 bases and J 2 bases; nucleotides not matched to a gene: 21. Per germline, CDR1 WNHNN and CDR2 SYGVQD (reference sequence). The CDR3 has 21 amino acids. CDR3 residues: CASSEVLLAGLGEHPTDTQYF. CDR3 DNA: TGCGCCAGCAGTGAAGTATTACTAGCGGGTTTGGGGGAACATCCCACAGATACGCAGTATTTT.

The chain carries TRBV11-2 and TRBJ2-2, with a possible D match to TRBD2 (6 bases). There are 15 residues in the CDR3. CDR1 and CDR2 (germline): SGHAT, FQNNGV. V shed 3 bases and J shed 4 bases, with 12 bases lying between them. CDR3 sequence (DNA): TGTGCCAGCAGCTTCGGGACTTACCTCACCGGGGAGCTGTTTTTT. Encoded protein: CASSFGTYLTGELFF.

The chain recombines TRBV18 with TRBJ2-7; TRBD2 matches 7 bases. Germline CDR1 KGHSH, CDR2 LQKENI. V was pared by 9 bases and J by 3 bases, with 14 bases of the junction left unmatched. The CDR3 covers 15 residues. CDR3 residues: CASQPSSGMDYEQYF. CDR3 nucleotide sequence: TGTGCCAGTCAACCGTCGAGCGGGATGGACTACGAGCAGTACTTC.

CDR3 loop: CASILGLAEIYEQYF. Written as DNA, the CDR3 is TGTGCCAGCATTCTGGGACTAGCGGAGATCTACGAGCAGTACTTC. J is TRBJ2-7 and V is TRBV2; 11 bases are a match to TRBD2. Germline assignment: CDR1 SNHLY and CDR2 FYNNEI. V was pared by 7 bases and J by 3 bases, with 8 bases of the junction left unmatched. The CDR3 runs to 15 residues.

The chain has TRBV5-4 and TRBJ2-4, with 9 nucleotides matching TRBD1. After removal of 2 bases from V and 3 bases from J, the junction contained 9 bases not matched to a gene. Per the germline V gene, CDR1 is SGHNT and CDR2 is YYREEE (reference sequence). This CDR3 has 17 amino acids. The CDR3 reads CASSLEGQGAYKNIQYF. For the CDR3, the DNA is TGTGCCAGCAGCTTAGAGGGACAGGGAGCATACAAAAACATTCAGTACTTC.

The chain employs TRBV7-2 and TRBJ2-7; TRBD2 matches 10 bases. V was clipped by 6 bases and J by 3 bases; unmatched bases: 2. Germline V gene lookup returns CDR1 SGHTA and CDR2 FQGNSA. The CDR3 sequence is 13 residues long. CDR3 amino acids: CASRPSGSYEQYF. The CDR3, as DNA: TGTGCCAGCAGACCTAGCGGGAGCTACGAGCAGTACTTC.

This chain's CDR3 is CASRGEVGQPQHF. Written as DNA, the CDR3 is TGTGCCAGCAGAGGGGAGGTAGGACAGCCCCAGCATTTT. The J gene is TRBJ1-5, the V gene TRBV2, with a tentative D call TRBD1 (5 bases). Germline assignment: CDR1 SNHLY and CDR2 FYNNEI. The V end was cut by 6 bases, the J end by 7 bases, with 13 bases between. The CDR3 extends over 13 amino acids. The full variable domain, in which reference TRBV2 and TRBJ1-5 provide the parts outside the CDR3, is EPEVTQTPSHQVTQMGQEVILRCVPISNHLYFYWYRQILGQKVEFLVSFYNNEISEKSEIFDDQFSVERPDGSNFTLKIRSTKLEDSAMYFCASRGEVGQPQHFGDGTRLSIL.